This T cell receptor (beta chain) was recorded in a study of shared clonotypes between healthy human individuals. Deep-level running was used for the assay. It was across several immunoSEQ plates that each subset's genomic DNA was evenly split. Only in-frame clones appear in the TCRdb table, and some are missing; sequencing was by immunoSEQ multiplex PCR. The table includes around 2,000,000 clones, about 94% detected once. Cells designated naive CD8 were CD45RO-negative and were positively selected for CCR7, with terminally differentiated effector memory CD45RA+ cells excluded. Worth noting for this clone: The antigen remains unidentified.

Regarding the study as a whole: Donor scarcity curtailed the genetic and exposure-history diversity represented herein. The four-donor shared clonotypes exceeded non-shared clonotypes in generation probability, with non-shared ones scoring lower.

The TCR originated in a man aged 18-30 years in good health. Sequencing was performed on naive CD8+ T cells sorted from blood.

CDR3 coding DNA: TGTGCCAGTGGCGGACTAGCGGGAGGCGGCGAGCAGTACTTC. Residues: CASGGLAGGGEQYF. The V call is TRBV19, the J call TRBJ2-7, with 14 bases aligning to TRBD2. CDR1 is LNHDA and CDR2 is SQIVND in the germline V gene (reference sequence). Germline trimming cut 8 bases from V and 6 bases from J; bases unmatched to any gene: 6. This CDR3 is built from 14 residues. Full variable domain (missing parts from reference TRBV19 and TRBJ2-7): DGGITQSPKYLFRKEGQNVTLSCEQNLNHDAMYWYRQDPGQGLRLIYYSQIVNDFQKGDIAEGYSVSREKKESFPLTVTSAQKNPTAFYLCASGGLAGGGEQYFGPGTRLTVT.